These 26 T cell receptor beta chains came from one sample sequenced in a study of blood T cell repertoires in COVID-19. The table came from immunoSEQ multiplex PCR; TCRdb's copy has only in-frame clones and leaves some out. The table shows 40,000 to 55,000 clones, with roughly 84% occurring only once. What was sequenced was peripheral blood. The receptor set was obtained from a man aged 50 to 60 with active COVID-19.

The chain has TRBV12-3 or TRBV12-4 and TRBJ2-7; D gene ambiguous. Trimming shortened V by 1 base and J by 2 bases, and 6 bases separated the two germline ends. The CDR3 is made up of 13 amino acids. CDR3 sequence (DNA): TGTGCCAGCAGTTTAGTCACGGCCTACGAGCAGTACTTC. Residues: CASSLVTAYEQYF.

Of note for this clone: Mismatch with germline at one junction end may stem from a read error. The chain's CDR3 is CASSVGTSF. CDR3 sequence (DNA): TGTGCCAGCAGCGTAGGGACTTCCTTT. V and J are TRBV9 and TRBJ1-1, with D uncertain. Germline V gene data show CDR1 as SGDLS and CDR2 as YYNGEE. This CDR3 is 9 amino acids long.

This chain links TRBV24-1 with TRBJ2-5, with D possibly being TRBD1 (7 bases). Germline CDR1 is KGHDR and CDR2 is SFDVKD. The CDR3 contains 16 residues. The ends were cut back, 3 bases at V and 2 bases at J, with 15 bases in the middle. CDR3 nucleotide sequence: TGTGCCACCAGTGATATGAGACAGGGAGGTCAAGAGACCCAGTACTTC. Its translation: CATSDMRQGGQETQYF.

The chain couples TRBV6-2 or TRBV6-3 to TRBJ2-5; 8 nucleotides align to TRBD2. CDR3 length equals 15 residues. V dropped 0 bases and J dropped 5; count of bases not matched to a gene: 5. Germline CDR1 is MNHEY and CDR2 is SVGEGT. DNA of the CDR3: TGTGCCAGCAGTTACTCGACGGGGGGGAAGGAGACCCAGTACTTC. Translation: CASSYSTGGKETQYF.

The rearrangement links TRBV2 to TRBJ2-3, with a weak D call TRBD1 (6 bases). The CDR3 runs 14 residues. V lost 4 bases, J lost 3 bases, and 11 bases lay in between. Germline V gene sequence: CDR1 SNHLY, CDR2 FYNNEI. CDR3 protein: CASSVNRATDTQYF. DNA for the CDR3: TGTGCCAGCAGTGTGAACAGGGCAACAGATACGCAGTATTTT.

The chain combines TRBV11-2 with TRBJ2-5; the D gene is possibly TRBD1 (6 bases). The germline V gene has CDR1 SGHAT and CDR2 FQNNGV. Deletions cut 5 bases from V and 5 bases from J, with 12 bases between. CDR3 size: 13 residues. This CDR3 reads CASSPPDSETQYF. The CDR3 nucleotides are TGTGCCAGCAGCCCCCCGGACAGCGAGACCCAGTACTTC.

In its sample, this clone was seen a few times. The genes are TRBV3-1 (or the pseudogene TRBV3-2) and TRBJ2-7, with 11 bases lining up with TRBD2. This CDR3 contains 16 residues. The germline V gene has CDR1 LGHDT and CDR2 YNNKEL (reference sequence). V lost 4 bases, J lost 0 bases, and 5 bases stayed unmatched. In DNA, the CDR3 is TGTGCCAGCAGCCCTAAACTAGCGGGGGTCTCCTACGAGCAGTACTTC. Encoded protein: CASSPKLAGVSYEQYF.

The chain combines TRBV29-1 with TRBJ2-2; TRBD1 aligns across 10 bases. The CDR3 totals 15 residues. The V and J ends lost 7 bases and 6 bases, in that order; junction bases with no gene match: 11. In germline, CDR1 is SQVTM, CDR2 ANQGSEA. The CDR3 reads CSAGLGQGVPGELFF. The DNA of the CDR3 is TGCAGCGCCGGCCTTGGACAGGGGGTTCCCGGGGAGCTGTTTTTT.

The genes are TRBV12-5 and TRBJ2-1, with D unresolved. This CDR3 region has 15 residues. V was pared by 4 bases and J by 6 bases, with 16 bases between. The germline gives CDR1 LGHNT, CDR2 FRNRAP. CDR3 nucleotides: TGTGCTAGTGGTTCGCCCCCCGGCAGGCCCAATGAGCAGTTCTTC. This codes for CASGSPPGRPNEQFF.

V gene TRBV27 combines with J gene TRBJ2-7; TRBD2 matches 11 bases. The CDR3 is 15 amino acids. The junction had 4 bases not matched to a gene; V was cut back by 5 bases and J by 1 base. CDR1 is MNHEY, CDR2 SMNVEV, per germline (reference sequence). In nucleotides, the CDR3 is TGTGCCAGCAGTCCGGGGACTAGCGGTTCCTACGAGCAGTACTTC. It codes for CASSPGTSGSYEQYF.

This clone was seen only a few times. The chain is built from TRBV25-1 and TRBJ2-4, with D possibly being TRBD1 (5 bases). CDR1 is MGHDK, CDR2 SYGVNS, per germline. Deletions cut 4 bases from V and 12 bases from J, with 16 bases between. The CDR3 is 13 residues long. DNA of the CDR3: TGTGCCAGCAGTGGCCTGACAGTAAGGGATCAGTACTTC. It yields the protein CASSGLTVRDQYF.

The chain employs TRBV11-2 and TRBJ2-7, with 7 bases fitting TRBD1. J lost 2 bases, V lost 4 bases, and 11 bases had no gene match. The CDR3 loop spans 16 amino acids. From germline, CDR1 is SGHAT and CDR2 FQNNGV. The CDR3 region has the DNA TGTGCCAGCAGCTCAATCCGGGACAGTAGTGCCTACGAGCAGTACTTC. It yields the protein CASSSIRDSSAYEQYF.

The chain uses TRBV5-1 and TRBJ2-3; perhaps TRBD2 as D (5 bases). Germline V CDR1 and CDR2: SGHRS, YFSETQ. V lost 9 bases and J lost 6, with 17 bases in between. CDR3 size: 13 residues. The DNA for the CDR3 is TGCGCCACCGGGGATCCCCCCAGGGATACGCAGTATTTT. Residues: CATGDPPRDTQYF.

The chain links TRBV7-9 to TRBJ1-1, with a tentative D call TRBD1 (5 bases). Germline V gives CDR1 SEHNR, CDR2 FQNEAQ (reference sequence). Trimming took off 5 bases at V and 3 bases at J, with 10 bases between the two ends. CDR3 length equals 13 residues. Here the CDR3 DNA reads TGTGCCAGCAGCCTTACAGGAGACACTGAAGCTTTCTTT. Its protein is CASSLTGDTEAFF.

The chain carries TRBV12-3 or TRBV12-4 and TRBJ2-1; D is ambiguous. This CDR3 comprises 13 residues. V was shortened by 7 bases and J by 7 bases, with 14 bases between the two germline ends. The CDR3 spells CASKREETNEQFF. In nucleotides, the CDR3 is TGTGCCAGCAAAAGAGAAGAGACAAATGAGCAGTTCTTC.

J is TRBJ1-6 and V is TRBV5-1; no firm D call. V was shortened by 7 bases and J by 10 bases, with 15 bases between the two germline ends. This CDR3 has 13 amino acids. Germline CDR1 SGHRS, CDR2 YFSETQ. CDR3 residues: CASRDEIQSPLHF. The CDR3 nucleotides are TGCGCCAGCCGAGACGAAATACAGTCACCCCTCCACTTT.

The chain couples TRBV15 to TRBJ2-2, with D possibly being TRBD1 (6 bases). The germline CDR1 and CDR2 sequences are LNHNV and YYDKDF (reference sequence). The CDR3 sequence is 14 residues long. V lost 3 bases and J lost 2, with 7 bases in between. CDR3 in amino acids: CATSRDRNTGELFF. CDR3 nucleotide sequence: TGTGCCACCAGCAGGGACAGAAACACCGGGGAGCTGTTTTTT. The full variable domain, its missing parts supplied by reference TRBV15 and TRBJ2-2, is DAMVIQNPRYQVTQFGKPVTLSCSQTLNHNVMYWYQQKSSQAPKLLFHYYDKDFNNEADTPDNFQSRRPNTSFCFLDIRSPGLGDTAMYLCATSRDRNTGELFFGEGSRLTVL.

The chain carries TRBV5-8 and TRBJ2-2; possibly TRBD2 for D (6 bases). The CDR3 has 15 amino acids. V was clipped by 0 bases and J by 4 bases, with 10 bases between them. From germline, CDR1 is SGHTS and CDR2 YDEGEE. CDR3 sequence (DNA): TGTGCCAGCAGCTTGGTAGCGGAAGGCACCGGGGAGCTGTTTTTT. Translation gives CASSLVAEGTGELFF.

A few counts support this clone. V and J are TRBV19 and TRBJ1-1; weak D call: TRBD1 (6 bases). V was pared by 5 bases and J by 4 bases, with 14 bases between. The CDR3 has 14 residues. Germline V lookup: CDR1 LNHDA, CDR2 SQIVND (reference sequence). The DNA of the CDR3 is TGTGCCAGTAGTCTCAGGGGAGGGGGCACTGAAGCTTTCTTT. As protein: CASSLRGGGTEAFF.

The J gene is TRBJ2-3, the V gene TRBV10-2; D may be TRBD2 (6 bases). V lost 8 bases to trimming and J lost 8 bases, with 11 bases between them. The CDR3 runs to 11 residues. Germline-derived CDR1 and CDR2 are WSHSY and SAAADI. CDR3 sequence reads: CASGRDFTQYF. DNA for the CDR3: TGCGCCAGCGGACGGGACTTTACGCAGTATTTT.

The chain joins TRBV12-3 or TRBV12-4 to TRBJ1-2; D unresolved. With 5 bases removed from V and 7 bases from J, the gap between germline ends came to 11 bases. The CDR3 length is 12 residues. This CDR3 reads CASSVSLGGYTF. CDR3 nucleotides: TGTGCCAGCAGTGTCTCACTCGGTGGCTACACCTTC.

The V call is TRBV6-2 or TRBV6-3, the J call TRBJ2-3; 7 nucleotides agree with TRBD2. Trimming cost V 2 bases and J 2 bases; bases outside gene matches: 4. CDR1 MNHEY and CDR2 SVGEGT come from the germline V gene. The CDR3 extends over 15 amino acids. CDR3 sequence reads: CASSYGTTNTDTQYF. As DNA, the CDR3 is TGTGCCAGCAGTTACGGGACTACCAACACAGATACGCAGTATTTT.

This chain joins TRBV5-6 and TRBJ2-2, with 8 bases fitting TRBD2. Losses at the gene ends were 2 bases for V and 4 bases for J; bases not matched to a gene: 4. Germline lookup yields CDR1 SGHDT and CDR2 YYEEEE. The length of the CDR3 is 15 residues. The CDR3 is CASSLTSGFTGELFF. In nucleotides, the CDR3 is TGTGCCAGCAGCTTAACTAGCGGTTTCACCGGGGAGCTGTTTTTT. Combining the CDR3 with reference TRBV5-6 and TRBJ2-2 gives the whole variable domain DAGVTQSPTHLIKTRGQQVTLRCSPKSGHDTVSWYQQALGQGPQFIFQYYEEEERQRGNFPDRFSGHQFPNYSSELNVNALLLGDSALYLCASSLTSGFTGELFFGEGSRLTVL.

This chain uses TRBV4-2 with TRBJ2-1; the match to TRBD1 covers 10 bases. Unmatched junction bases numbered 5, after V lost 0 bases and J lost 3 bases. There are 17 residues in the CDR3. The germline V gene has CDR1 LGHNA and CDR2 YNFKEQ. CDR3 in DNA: TGTGCCAGCAGCCAAGACCGGGACAGGGGCGTCTACAATGAGCAGTTCTTC. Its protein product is CASSQDRDRGVYNEQFF.

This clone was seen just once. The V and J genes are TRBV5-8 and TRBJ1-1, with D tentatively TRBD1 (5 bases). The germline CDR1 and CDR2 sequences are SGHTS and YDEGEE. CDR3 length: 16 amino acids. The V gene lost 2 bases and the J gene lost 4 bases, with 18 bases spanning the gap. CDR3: CASSLGISGTLTEAFF. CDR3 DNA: TGTGCCAGCAGCTTAGGGATCTCCGGGACTCTCACTGAAGCTTTCTTT.

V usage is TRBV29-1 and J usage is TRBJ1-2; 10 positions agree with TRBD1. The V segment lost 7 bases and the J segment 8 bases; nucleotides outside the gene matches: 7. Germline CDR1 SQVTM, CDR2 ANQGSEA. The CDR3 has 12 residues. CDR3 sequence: CSAQGTGDGYTF. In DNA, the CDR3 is TGCAGCGCTCAAGGGACAGGGGACGGCTACACCTTC.